This T cell receptor (beta chain) was obtained from a study of blood T cells in healthy people across ages. Sample donors were healthy Caucasian individuals that came from Russia, aged roughly 6 to 90. Next came a second PCR, run for about 7 to 11 cycles, which used a sample-barcoded 5' primer along with a J-beta primer mix. TCRdb reprocessed the 5' RACE reads via MiXCR and lists one record per CDR3 protein. The sample lists around 2 million distinct CDR3 sequences, about 39% occurring once. This receptor was obtained from a human donor in good health. Sequencing input: blood.

The CDR3 region has the DNA TGTGCCAGCAGTTACTCGATAGGCGGGGGGGCCTTAAGGAATGAGCAGTTCTTC. It encodes CASSYSIGGGALRNEQFF. This rearrangement joins TRBV6-5 to TRBJ2-1, with TRBD2 matching over 9 bases. Germline CDR1 reads MNHEY; CDR2 reads SVGAGI. This CDR3 comprises 18 residues. V was clipped by 0 bases and J by 7 bases; unmatched bases: 13.